A single sample gave rise to the 3 T cell receptor beta chains below, sequenced in a study of kidney transplant recipient with SARS-CoV-2 infection. TCRdb re-called the reads with MiXCR, one entry per CDR3 protein. Among 200,000 to 300,000 distinct CDR3 sequences, 29% were seen once, and the ten largest hold around 6.8%. Here the sequenced sample was a blood sample, taken at baseline and on roughly day 120 from a kidney transplant recipient. All receptors derive from a young adult male patient who had COVID-19 and was a kidney transplant recipient. Some T cells may be graft donor cells.

This clonotype was counted many times. J is TRBJ1-2 and V is TRBV9, with 10 bases that match TRBD1. Trimming removed 5 bases from V and 3 bases from J; junction bases left unmatched: 7. Per germline, CDR1 SGDLS and CDR2 YYNGEE. The CDR3 loop spans 15 amino acids. The CDR3 DNA sequence: TGTGCCAGCAGTTCTCCGACAGGGGGCGACTATGGCTACACCTTC. Translated: CASSSPTGGDYGYTF.

Ten or more counts support this clonotype. The chain joins TRBV7-9 to TRBJ1-4; D call uncertain. There are 16 residues in the CDR3. V gave up 6 bases and J gave up 3 bases, with 17 bases separating them. Germline CDR1 SEHNR, CDR2 FQNEAQ (reference sequence). CDR3 sequence (DNA): TGTGCCAGCAGACAAGACCTGGGCGGAGCTAATGAAAAACTGTTTTTT. Translated, it gives CASRQDLGGANEKLFF.

This clonotype showed up many times. The chain is built from TRBV6-8 and TRBJ1-1; 8 nucleotides agree with TRBD1. The CDR3 is 13 amino acids. Unmatched junction bases numbered 3, after V lost 8 bases and J lost 1 base. CDR1 MNHGY and CDR2 SAAAGT come from the germline V gene. The CDR3 nucleotides are TGTGCCAGCTCACAGGGGGAGAACACTGAAGCTTTCTTT. Amino acids: CASSQGENTEAFF.